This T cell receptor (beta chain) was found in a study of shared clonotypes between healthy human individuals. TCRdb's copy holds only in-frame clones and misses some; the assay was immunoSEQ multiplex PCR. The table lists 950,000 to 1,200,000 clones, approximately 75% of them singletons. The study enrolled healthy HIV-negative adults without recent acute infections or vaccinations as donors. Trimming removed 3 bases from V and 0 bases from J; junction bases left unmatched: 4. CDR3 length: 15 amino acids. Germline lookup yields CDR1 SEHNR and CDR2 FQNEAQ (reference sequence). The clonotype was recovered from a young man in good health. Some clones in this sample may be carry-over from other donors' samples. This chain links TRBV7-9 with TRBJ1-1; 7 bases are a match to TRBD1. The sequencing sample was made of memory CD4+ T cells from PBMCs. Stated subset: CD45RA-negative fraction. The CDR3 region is CASSFSGTVNTEAFF. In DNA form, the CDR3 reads TGTGCCAGCAGCTTCTCGGGGACAGTGAACACTGAAGCTTTCTTT.